The clone carrying this T cell receptor beta chain showed up just once. At one end the junction does not follow the germline gene, possibly because of a read error. TCRdb's copy holds only in-frame clones and misses some; the assay was immunoSEQ multiplex PCR. The table has tens of thousands of clones, around 96% seen once. These data belong to a study of technical replicates of blood from a few donors. CDR1 and CDR2 (germline): SSHAT, FNYEAQ (reference sequence). The CDR3 consists of 15 residues. The receptor was isolated from a human donor in good health. The material sequenced was T cells isolated from PBMCs. V and J are TRBV7-7 and TRBJ2-1, with D maybe TRBD1 (5 bases). DNA of the CDR3: TGTGCTAGCAGCTTAGAGCAGGGCCCCTACAATGAGCAGTTCTTC. Translated, it gives CASSLEQGPYNEQFF.